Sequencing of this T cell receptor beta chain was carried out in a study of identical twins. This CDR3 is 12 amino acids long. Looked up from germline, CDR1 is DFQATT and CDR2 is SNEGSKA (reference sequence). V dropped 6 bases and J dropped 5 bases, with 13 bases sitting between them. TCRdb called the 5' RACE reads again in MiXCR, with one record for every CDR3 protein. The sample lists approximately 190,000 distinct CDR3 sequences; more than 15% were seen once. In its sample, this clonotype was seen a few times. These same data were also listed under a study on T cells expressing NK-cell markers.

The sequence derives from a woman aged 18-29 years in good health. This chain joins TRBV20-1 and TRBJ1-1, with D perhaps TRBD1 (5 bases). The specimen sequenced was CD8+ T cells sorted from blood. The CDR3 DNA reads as TGCAGTGCCACCGAGGAGGGGACTGAAGCTTTCTTT. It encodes CSATEEGTEAFF.